This T cell receptor beta chain derives from a study of blood T cell repertoires in COVID-19. On the study more broadly: The United States, Italy and Spain were the sources of the acute and convalescent COVID-19 samples.

The germline V gene has CDR1 SNHLY and CDR2 FYNNEI. The CDR3 is made up of 15 amino acids. V lost 7 bases and J lost 3; bases outside the gene matches: 10. Methods used by the authors: Amplification of reference gene primers was used by the study to estimate nucleated cell counts. Data came from immunoSEQ multiplex PCR; TCRdb stores just in-frame clones and leaves some out. V and J calls and clone size are as listed in that table; D and trimming were resolved from the DNA. In the table there are nearly 95,000 clones, 87% of which are singletons. The material sequenced was peripheral blood. V usage is TRBV2 and J usage is TRBJ2-7, with 9 bases fitting TRBD2. This clonotype originated in a human donor with acute or convalescent COVID-19. The donor label of this sample is uncertain. This CDR3 reads CASTYSGGPNYEQYF. CDR3 in DNA: TGTGCCAGCACCTATAGCGGGGGCCCAAACTACGAGCAGTACTTC.